These 26 T cell receptor beta chains were all obtained from the same sample, sequenced in a study of shared clonotypes between healthy human individuals. TCRdb keeps only in-frame clones here, not all; method: immunoSEQ multiplex PCR. The table includes about 2.3 million clones, more than 80% detected once. The sample was naive CD4+ T cells from PBMCs. Subset of the sample: CD45RA+ positively selected. Receptor source: a man between 18 and 29 years old in good health. Some clones in this sample may be carry-over from other donors' samples.

The chain is built from TRBV4-3 and TRBJ2-3, with D perhaps assigned TRBD1 or TRBD2 (5 bases each). V shed 3 bases and J shed 4 bases, with 11 bases lying between them. The CDR3 covers 14 residues. Germline V lookup: CDR1 LGHNA, CDR2 YSLEER. The CDR3 spells CASSQGVLADTQYF. CDR3 in DNA: TGCGCCAGCAGCCAGGGGGTGTTGGCAGATACGCAGTATTTT.

The chain has TRBV29-1 and TRBJ2-1; 10 positions agree with TRBD1. The length of the CDR3 is 14 residues. V lost 5 bases, J lost 8 bases, and 9 bases stayed unmatched. Per the germline V gene, CDR1 is SQVTM and CDR2 is ANQGSEA. The CDR3 nucleotides read TGCAGCGTTATCCGGGACAGGGGTCTGGATGAGCAGTTCTTC. It translates to CSVIRDRGLDEQFF.

This clone was counted a single time. The rearrangement uses TRBV30 and TRBJ2-1; 12 positions agree with TRBD2. The CDR3 contains 16 residues. Germline V gene data show CDR1 as GTSNPN and CDR2 as SVGIG (reference sequence). Trimming took 4 bases from V and 9 from J; bases not matched to a gene: 13. DNA of the CDR3: TGTGCCTGGAATAAAGGACAGAAGACTAGCGGGAGTGAGCAGTTCTTC. This gives the protein CAWNKGQKTSGSEQFF.

V usage is TRBV6-1 and J usage is TRBJ2-5, with a weak D call TRBD1 (5 bases). Germline CDR1 is MNHNS and CDR2 is SASEGT. Trimming shortened V by 4 bases and J by 5 bases, and 14 bases separated the two germline ends. CDR3 length: 14 residues. CDR3 bases: TGTGCCAGCAGTGCGGCAGGGATGGGGGAGACCCAGTACTTC. It encodes CASSAAGMGETQYF.

The gene calls are TRBV10-3 and TRBJ2-2; tentative D call: TRBD2 (5 bases). The CDR3 contains 17 residues. The V gene's germline CDR1 is ENHRY and CDR2 SYGVKD. Trimming removed 6 bases from V and 3 bases from J, with 20 bases in between. Written as DNA, the CDR3 is TGTGCCATCAGAGAAGGTCGTACTAGGTCGTACACCGGGGAGCTGTTTTTT. Its protein is CAIREGRTRSYTGELFF.

V is TRBV30 and J is TRBJ2-7, with 7 bases aligning to TRBD1. This CDR3 is 13 amino acids long. Per germline, CDR1 GTSNPN and CDR2 SVGIG (reference sequence). V lost 4 bases and J lost 7; bases outside the gene matches: 10. The CDR3 nucleotides read TGTGCCTGGACGCCGGGACAGACGATGGAGCAGTACTTC. Translating it yields CAWTPGQTMEQYF.

The gene calls are TRBV29-1 and TRBJ1-1, with D possibly matching TRBD1 (5 bases). V lost 4 bases and J lost 4, with 13 bases in between. The CDR3 extends over 13 amino acids. The germline V gene has CDR1 SQVTM and CDR2 ANQGSEA. CDR3 nucleotide sequence: TGCAGCGTTGTGGGGCAGGTGGGCACTGAAGCTTTCTTT. This encodes CSVVGQVGTEAFF.

CDR3 sequence: CASSPRTGSEQYF. As DNA, the CDR3 is TGTGCCAGCTCACCAAGGACAGGGAGCGAGCAGTACTTC. The chain recombines TRBV18 with TRBJ2-7; 8 nucleotides agree with TRBD1. Looked up from germline, CDR1 is KGHSH and CDR2 is LQKENI. The trim removed 2 bases at V and 6 bases at J, leaving 3 bases unmatched. The CDR3 has 13 amino acids.

This clone was counted between two and nine times. The chain has TRBV28 and TRBJ1-1; D not resolved. This CDR3 spans 13 amino acids. Trimming left V 3 bases short and J 11 bases short, with 16 bases between. The V gene's germline CDR1 is MDHEN and CDR2 SYDVKM. The CDR3 protein is CASSLGEGMHAFF. The DNA of the CDR3 is TGTGCCAGCAGTTTGGGTGAGGGTATGCATGCTTTCTTT.

V is TRBV28 and J is TRBJ2-3; 7 nucleotides agree with TRBD1. Looked up from germline, CDR1 is MDHEN and CDR2 is SYDVKM. This CDR3 is 15 amino acids long. V trimming: 2 bases; J trimming: 6 bases; junction bases outside the gene matches: 8. CDR3 DNA: TGTGCCAGCAGTTTAAGGGGGCCGAGTGTTGATACGCAGTATTTT. This gives the protein CASSLRGPSVDTQYF. Full variable domain (remainder filled in from reference TRBV28 and TRBJ2-3): DVKVTQSSRYLVKRTGEKVFLECVQDMDHENMFWYRQDPGLGLRLIYFSYDVKMKEKGDIPEGYSVSREKKERFSLILESASTNQTSMYLCASSLRGPSVDTQYFGPGTRLTVL.

The V gene is TRBV29-1, the J gene TRBJ2-5; TRBD1 agrees at 9 bases. Germline V gene sequence: CDR1 SQVTM, CDR2 ANQGSEA. The CDR3 loop spans 14 amino acids. Germline trimming cut 3 bases from V and 5 bases from J; bases unmatched to any gene: 7. DNA for the CDR3: TGCAGCGTTGATCGGGACAGGGCTAGGGAGACCCAGTACTTC. It codes for CSVDRDRARETQYF.

V gene TRBV19 combines with J gene TRBJ1-4; 8 bases agree with TRBD1. This CDR3 region has 17 residues. CDR1 is LNHDA and CDR2 is SQIVND in the germline V gene (reference sequence). J was trimmed by 8 bases and V by 4 bases; bases with no gene match: 15. Here the CDR3 DNA reads TGTGCCAGTAGTACAATCCGGACAGGGAATCTAAGCGAAAAACTGTTTTTT. Amino acids: CASSTIRTGNLSEKLFF. Full variable domain (missing parts from reference TRBV19 and TRBJ1-4): DGGITQSPKYLFRKEGQNVTLSCEQNLNHDAMYWYRQDPGQGLRLIYYSQIVNDFQKGDIAEGYSVSREKKESFPLTVTSAQKNPTAFYLCASSTIRTGNLSEKLFFGSGTQLSVL.

The J gene is TRBJ2-5, the V gene TRBV7-2; D remains ambiguous. V lost 1 base and J lost 2, with 20 bases in between. This CDR3 region has 18 residues. Germline CDR1 SGHTA, CDR2 FQGNSA. The CDR3 protein is CASSLVGLGGPEQETQYF. CDR3 in DNA: TGTGCCAGCAGCTTAGTAGGGCTGGGTGGACCCGAGCAAGAGACCCAGTACTTC.

This rearrangement joins TRBV5-4 to TRBJ2-5; weak D call: TRBD1 (6 bases). Germline V lookup: CDR1 SGHNT, CDR2 YYREEE (reference sequence). The CDR3 consists of 14 residues. Trimming left V 0 bases short and J 3 bases short, with 9 bases between. DNA of the CDR3: TGTGCCAGCAGCTTGGGTACAGGGAAAGAGACCCAGTACTTC. Amino acid sequence: CASSLGTGKETQYF.

CDR3 nucleotides: TGTGCCAGCAGTCTCATGGGACAGTCCTACGAGCAGTACTTC. This encodes CASSLMGQSYEQYF. The rearrangement links TRBV5-6 to TRBJ2-5; 7 bases line up with TRBD1. The J call may be faulty, since TRBJ2-7 better matches the DNA end. Germline CDR1 is SGHDT and CDR2 is YYEEEE. The CDR3 runs 14 residues.

The chain carries TRBV27 and TRBJ2-1; 9 bases align to TRBD1. The CDR3 contains 15 residues. The ends lost 5 bases at V and 8 bases at J; junction bases unmatched: 10. CDR1 is MNHEY, CDR2 SMNVEV, per germline (reference sequence). CDR3 bases: TGTGCCAGCAGTCGATCCCCGGGACAGGGACATGAGCAGTTCTTC. Translated: CASSRSPGQGHEQFF.

This sequence joins TRBV18 and TRBJ1-4; tentative D call: TRBD1 (6 bases). Between the trimmed V and J ends, which lost 4 bases and 4 bases, there was a span of 10 bases. The germline CDR1 and CDR2 sequences are KGHSH and LQKENI. The CDR3 has 14 residues. CDR3 protein: CASSLDRDNEKLFF. CDR3 sequence (DNA): TGTGCCAGCTCACTGGACAGAGATAATGAAAAACTGTTTTTT.

This clone came up a few times. CDR3 in DNA: TGTGCCAGTAGTATAGTCCCAGCTATGAACACTGAAGCTTTCTTT. This translates into CASSIVPAMNTEAFF. The gene calls are TRBV19 and TRBJ1-1; D not certain. The germline V and J ends were trimmed by 1 base and 0 bases, with 9 bases remaining between them. The CDR3 has 15 amino acids. The germline V gene has CDR1 LNHDA and CDR2 SQIVND (reference sequence).

V and J are TRBV29-1 and TRBJ2-1, with D possibly TRBD2 on 6 matching bases. V dropped 3 bases and J dropped 2 bases, with 11 bases sitting between them. From germline, CDR1 is SQVTM and CDR2 ANQGSEA. The CDR3 runs 14 residues. CDR3: CSVDGGFAYNEQFF. DNA of the CDR3: TGCAGCGTTGATGGGGGGTTCGCCTACAATGAGCAGTTCTTC.

This rearrangement joins TRBV19 to TRBJ2-3, with D hard to call. Deletions cut 3 bases from V and 4 bases from J, with 17 bases between. CDR1 is LNHDA, CDR2 SQIVND, per germline (reference sequence). The CDR3 loop spans 16 amino acids. The CDR3 nucleotides read TGTGCCAGTAGTATGATCCCGGCCCGAGCCGCAGATACGCAGTATTTT. It specifies CASSMIPARAADTQYF.

The chain has TRBV19 and TRBJ2-3; D may correspond to TRBD1 or TRBD2 (5 bases each). V lost 7 bases, J lost 4 bases, and 18 bases lay in between. Per the germline V gene, CDR1 is LNHDA and CDR2 is SQIVND (reference sequence). There are 15 residues in the CDR3. The CDR3 DNA follows: TGTGCCAGTAAACCACAGACCCTGGGGGCAGATACGCAGTATTTT. This encodes CASKPQTLGADTQYF.

The J gene is TRBJ1-5, the V gene TRBV7-2; weak D call: TRBD1 (5 bases). V gave up 5 bases and J gave up 4 bases, with 9 bases separating them. Germline V gene data show CDR1 as SGHTA and CDR2 as FQGNSA. This CDR3 has 13 amino acids. The CDR3 DNA follows: TGTGCCAGCAGCCGGGACCCTAATCAGCCCCAGCATTTT. This translates into CASSRDPNQPQHF.

This clone occurred once. The chain recombines TRBV2 with TRBJ1-4; 8 bases agree with TRBD1. Per germline, CDR1 SNHLY and CDR2 FYNNEI. V shed 5 bases and J 10 bases; nucleotides not matched to a gene: 12. The length of the CDR3 is 15 residues. This CDR3 is CASSPQGAQSGKLFF. CDR3 DNA sequence: TGTGCCAGCAGTCCGCAGGGGGCTCAAAGTGGAAAACTGTTTTTT.

The CDR3 here is CASSAEPAGATYGYTF. In DNA, the CDR3 is TGTGCCAGCAGCGCTGAACCCGCAGGGGCCACGTATGGCTACACCTTC. The chain has TRBV5-4 and TRBJ1-2; weak D call: TRBD1 (6 bases). Germline-derived CDR1 and CDR2 are SGHNT and YYREEE (reference sequence). V lost 4 bases, J lost 5 bases, and 21 bases lay in between. There are 16 residues in the CDR3.

The rearrangement links TRBV11-2 to TRBJ2-5, with D perhaps TRBD2 (5 bases). Trimming pared 4 bases from V and 3 bases from J, leaving 15 bases between. The length of the CDR3 is 15 residues. Germline CDR1 reads SGHAT; CDR2 reads FQNNGV. DNA of the CDR3: TGTGCCAGCAGCTCCGACGGACTCCCCAAAGAGACCCAGTACTTC. Its translation is CASSSDGLPKETQYF.

J is TRBJ2-2 and V is TRBV9, with D unresolved. V shed 0 bases and J shed 1 base, with 10 bases lying between them. This CDR3 spans 16 amino acids. Germline CDR1 SGDLS, CDR2 YYNGEE. CDR3 DNA: TGTGCCAGCAGCGTAGGCGTCGGGCGGAACACCGGGGAGCTGTTTTTT. Translating it yields CASSVGVGRNTGELFF.